These 16 T cell receptor beta chains were all obtained from the same sample, sequenced in a study of blood T cell repertoires in COVID-19. Some clones are missing from TCRdb's copy, which holds only in-frame ones; the method was immunoSEQ multiplex PCR. The sample consists of roughly 100,000 clones, 87% of them appearing once. The sequencing sample was made of peripheral blood. These receptors all stem from a man aged 45-60 years in a cohort sampled during active COVID-19.

V gene TRBV27 combines with J gene TRBJ2-5; possibly TRBD2 for D (6 bases). V was trimmed by 6 bases and J by 1 base, leaving 18 bases between them. Germline CDR1 MNHEY, CDR2 SMNVEV (reference sequence). The CDR3 has 16 residues. CDR3 nucleotides: TGTGCCAGCAGCCGCATTTCGGCGGGGATCCAAGAGACCCAGTACTTC. Translation gives CASSRISAGIQETQYF.

The chain joins TRBV11-3 to TRBJ2-7; no reliable D call. Trimming took 9 bases from V and 0 from J, leaving 15 bases between them. CDR3 length: 14 residues. CDR1 is SGHNT and CDR2 is YENEEA in the germline V gene. The CDR3 DNA sequence: TGTGCCAGTTTACCCTATCCACCCTCCTACGAGCAGTACGTC. Its translation is CASLPYPPSYEQYV.

The chain joins TRBV12-3 or TRBV12-4 to TRBJ2-5, with TRBD1 identical over 7 bases. Trimming at V came to 5 bases and at J to 4 bases, leaving 4 bases not matched to a gene. The CDR3 has 13 residues. The CDR3 nucleotides read TGTGCCAGCAGTAAGGACAGGTCAGAGACCCAGTACTTC. It codes for CASSKDRSETQYF.

This clone appeared a single time. The rearrangement links TRBV7-8 to TRBJ1-1, with 9 bases lining up with TRBD1. The CDR3 has 15 residues. V was pared by 3 bases and J by 2 bases, with 4 bases of the junction left unmatched. Germline V gene data show CDR1 as SGHVS and CDR2 as FQNEAQ. The CDR3 loop is CASSFNRGRNTEAFF. The CDR3 DNA follows: TGTGCCAGCAGCTTCAACAGGGGGCGCAACACTGAAGCTTTCTTT. Full variable domain (missing parts from reference TRBV7-8 and TRBJ1-1): GAGVSQSPRYKVAKRGQDVALRCDPISGHVSLFWYQQALGQGPEFLTYFQNEAQLDKSGLPSDRFFAERPEGSVSTLKIQRTQQEDSAVYLCASSFNRGRNTEAFFGQGTRLTVV.

The chain couples TRBV5-4 to TRBJ1-2; tentatively, D is TRBD1 (5 bases). Trimming took off 4 bases at V and 8 bases at J, with 18 bases between the two ends. The CDR3 sequence is 14 residues long. Germline-derived CDR1 and CDR2 are SGHNT and YYREEE (reference sequence). This CDR3 is CASSPGGALNGYTF. The CDR3 region has the DNA TGTGCCAGCAGCCCGGGTGGGGCGCTGAACGGCTACACCTTC.

The chain is built from TRBV7-2 and TRBJ1-1; D is unclear. The CDR3 is made up of 14 amino acids. Trimming cost V 5 bases and J 5 bases, with 15 bases left between them. The germline CDR1 and CDR2 sequences are SGHTA and FQGNSA. The CDR3 reads CASSPPRPGTEAFF. The CDR3 nucleotides are TGTGCCAGCAGCCCCCCAAGACCCGGGACTGAAGCTTTCTTT.

This clone was seen a handful of times. This sequence joins TRBV5-1 and TRBJ1-5; D unclear. Trimming took 1 base from V and 6 from J, leaving 8 bases between them. CDR1 is SGHRS, CDR2 YFSETQ, per germline. This CDR3 is 13 amino acids long. This CDR3 reads CASSLHLGQPQHF. In nucleotides, the CDR3 is TGCGCCAGCAGCTTGCACCTCGGTCAGCCCCAGCATTTT.

This clone occurred a few times. This chain's CDR3 is CASSWTGGNQPQHF. DNA of the CDR3: TGCGCCAGCAGCTGGACAGGGGGCAATCAGCCCCAGCATTTT. This sequence joins TRBV5-1 and TRBJ1-5; 9 bases map to TRBD1. Trimming removed 3 bases from V and 2 bases from J; junction bases left unmatched: 0. Germline V lookup: CDR1 SGHRS, CDR2 YFSETQ. The CDR3 is 14 residues long.

This sequence joins TRBV19 and TRBJ1-2; 8 bases line up with TRBD1. V gave up 5 bases and J gave up 4 bases; unmatched junction bases: 9. CDR1 is LNHDA, CDR2 SQIVND, per germline (reference sequence). This CDR3 has 15 residues. The CDR3 coding sequence is TGTGCCAGTAGTCCGGACAGGGAAACTGGCTATGGCTACACCTTC. As protein: CASSPDRETGYGYTF.

The rearrangement uses TRBV7-2 and TRBJ1-1; possibly TRBD1 for D (6 bases). CDR1 and CDR2 from the germline V gene are SGHTA and FQGNSA. CDR3 size: 14 residues. Between the trimmed V and J ends, which lost 6 bases and 0 bases, there was a span of 11 bases. The CDR3 here is CASRWTDMNTEAFF. The DNA of the CDR3 is TGTGCCAGCAGATGGACAGACATGAACACTGAAGCTTTCTTT.

The J gene is TRBJ1-2, the V gene TRBV28; 7 nucleotides align to TRBD1. The germline V gene has CDR1 MDHEN and CDR2 SYDVKM. V lost 4 bases, J lost 2 bases, and 4 bases stayed unmatched. This CDR3 contains 14 residues. CDR3 sequence (DNA): TGTGCCAGCAGTTCTCAGGACAGGAACTATGGCTACACCTTC. Protein sequence: CASSSQDRNYGYTF.

The CDR3, as DNA: TGTGCCAGCTCGTACAGATCGTCGAACACTGAAGCTTTCTTT. This sequence encodes CASSYRSSNTEAFF. The rearrangement uses TRBV18 and TRBJ1-1, with D unresolved. The CDR3 is made up of 14 amino acids. Germline CDR1 and CDR2: KGHSH and LQKENI. V lost 6 bases, J lost 1 base, and 12 bases lay in between.

The V gene is TRBV29-1, the J gene TRBJ1-2; D is unclear. The CDR3 is 13 residues long. Trimming removed 0 bases from V and 4 bases from J, with 9 bases in between. Per germline, CDR1 SQVTM and CDR2 ANQGSEA. CDR3 DNA: TGCAGCGTTGAAGAGGGCAGCTTCTATGGCTACACCTTC. This sequence encodes CSVEEGSFYGYTF.

The DNA of the CDR3 is TGTGCCAGCAGCTTGCCCGGGGGCAATGAGCAGTTCTTC. This gives the protein CASSLPGGNEQFF. This chain uses TRBV5-4 with TRBJ2-1; the D gene is possibly TRBD2 (6 bases). The V gene lost 1 base and the J gene lost 6 bases, with 8 bases spanning the gap. The CDR3 runs to 13 residues. Germline V gene sequence: CDR1 SGHNT, CDR2 YYREEE (reference sequence).

The V call is TRBV24-1, the J call TRBJ2-1, with D possibly TRBD1 on 6 matching bases. Trimming removed 3 bases at V and 7 bases at J, with 9 bases between. This CDR3 is 13 amino acids long. The germline gives CDR1 KGHDR, CDR2 SFDVKD. The CDR3 protein is CATSDIRGNEQFF. CDR3 coding DNA: TGTGCCACCAGTGATATAAGGGGGAATGAGCAGTTCTTC.

The chain recombines TRBV4-1 with TRBJ2-5, with D maybe TRBD2 (6 bases). Germline V gene data show CDR1 as MGHRA and CDR2 as YSYEKL. V was cut by 3 bases and J by 4 bases, with 9 bases left in between. The CDR3 has 13 amino acids. Here the CDR3 reads CASSQGLAETQYF. The DNA of the CDR3 is TGCGCCAGCAGCCAGGGACTCGCAGAGACCCAGTACTTC.